This TCR beta chain stems from a study of blood T cell repertoires in COVID-19. The overall study: Nucleic acid was either cDNA or gDNA, and it came from T cells, B-cell-depleted T cells, or PBMCs.

Profiling relied on immunoSEQ multiplex PCR, and the TCRdb table lists in-frame clones only, not all of them. The sample includes about 40,000 clones, 87% seen only once; the top ten take approximately 8.9%. Germline V CDR1 and CDR2: SGHTA, FQGTGA. The length of the CDR3 is 14 residues. Between the trimmed V and J ends, which lost 3 bases and 5 bases, there was a span of 8 bases. This clonotype originated in a woman of 80 years or more with active COVID-19. The specimen sequenced was peripheral blood. This sequence joins TRBV7-3 and TRBJ1-6; TRBD1 is a possible D gene (5 bases). CDR3 amino acids: CASSFQGDNSPLHF. The CDR3 DNA is TGTGCCAGCAGCTTTCAGGGTGATAATTCACCCCTCCACTTT.